This T cell receptor (beta chain) was recovered during a study of EBV T-cell therapy then PD-1 blockade in nasopharyngeal carcinoma. The length of the CDR3 is 13 residues. J gave up 3 bases and V 3 bases, and 5 bases lay outside the gene matches. The germline gives CDR1 SQVTM, CDR2 ANQGSEA. Libraries were prepared by immunoSEQ multiplex PCR; TCRdb keeps only in-frame clonotypes and omits some of them. The sample holds more than 20,000 clones; about 79% are singletons and the top ten take less than 25%. Treatment described: AdE1-LMPpoly-expanded autologous EBV-specific T-cell therapy followed by anti-PD-1 nivolumab. In the case of this clone: Its matching antigen is unknown.

The sequence came from a man aged 35-49 years with nasopharyngeal carcinoma. The sequences come from CD8+ T cells from blood, collected at day -245 from a patient whose treatment included autologous EBV-specific T cells and nivolumab. The V call is TRBV29-1, the J call TRBJ2-7; TRBD1 aligns across 7 bases. CDR3 DNA sequence: TGCAGCGTTGAGACCCGGGACAGCTACGAGCAGTACTTC. Amino acid sequence: CSVETRDSYEQYF.